This TCR beta chain appears in the sequencing data of a study of blood T cell repertoires in COVID-19 (dated by TCRdb to 2018 to 2020). Broadly, across the study: The collaborator samples originated in the United States, Italy and Spain and spanned the acute and convalescent phases of COVID-19. The material from the prospective study consisted of cDNA or gDNA derived from T cells, B-cell-depleted T cells, or PBMCs. Subjects who had been exposed to COVID-19, were actively infected with it, or had recovered from it provided the deeply sampled blood TCRbeta repertoires that made up the dataset. A freely available public database, intended as a resource for researchers studying the immune response to SARS-CoV-2, is where the repertoires were released. Samples were obtained from the ongoing ImmuneRACE study (first 160 participants) and from some 1,300 subjects provided by 6 global collaborators. Nearly every sample came with metadata listing a de-identified subject ID, COVID-19 status, age in years and sex. Where available, HLA class I and class II types were obtained from metadata supplied by the sample provider rather than from assay-based typing. Findings and caveats that apply to the study as a whole: The quantity of clinical and demographic metadata differed by source and by participant and was supplied without curation.

The immunoSEQ Assay, a bias-controlled multiplex PCR, was used to amplify TCRbeta CDR3 regions from genomic DNA. In the paper's pipeline: Within the assay, amplification of reference gene primers was used to estimate how many nucleated cells each sample contained. To quantify the absolute abundance of each unique TCRbeta CDR3 rearrangement, sequence reads were collapsed and filtered. For each sample, productive Simpson clonality was calculated as the square root of Simpson's diversity index over productive rearrangements. Here the immuneACCESS table is served through TCRdb, limited to in-frame sequences with V and J called. Missing clones are a known gap in these copies; in checked studies unresolved V genes cover under half, and the rest lacks a known reason. That table gives V, J and clone size, and the DNA gave D and trimming. This sample is represented by about 170,000 clones; roughly 83% of them were singletons. The leading ten clones occupy approximately 14% of the sample.

Points on this clone: The antigen this receptor binds is unknown. There are no base qualities to consult, and no much larger clone falls within one base.

Each collaborating institution followed its own protocols to collect whole blood in K2EDTA tubes. For TCRbeta analysis, collaborators shipped samples as frozen whole blood, isolated PBMCs, or DNA extracted from either of those sample types. CDR1 LNHDA and CDR2 SQIVND were looked up in the germline V gene (reference sequence). The CDR3 covers 14 residues, taking in both the cysteine and the phenylalanine. Just the 42-base CDR3 DNA is kept, in frame starting at base 1. Trimming leaves V shorter by 5 bases and J shorter by 6 bases, with the junction holding 8 bases beyond the gene matches. The TCR originated in a man aged 18 to 30 with active or convalescent COVID-19. Recombination linked TRBV19 to TRBJ2-7; the central 9 bases match TRBD1. The specimen was peripheral blood. CDR3 reads: CASSSGTGRVEQYF. The DNA sequence reads TGTGCCAGTAGTTCCGGGACAGGGAGAGTCGAGCAGTACTTC.